A single sample is the source of the 5 T cell receptor beta chains below, sequenced in a study of T cell responses to AZD1222 COVID-19 vaccine. Using immunoSEQ multiplex PCR, the repertoire was profiled, and TCRdb retains in-frame clones only, with some absent. The profile shows 180,000 or so clones, 90% to 95% of them singletons. Sample: peripheral blood, taken on day 0 of AZD1222 vaccination. The source of these receptors is an adult in good health.

V and J are TRBV18 and TRBJ2-1; 8 nucleotides agree with TRBD2. Trimming took 3 bases from V and 3 from J; bases not matched to a gene: 7. This CDR3 spans 16 amino acids. Germline lookup yields CDR1 KGHSH and CDR2 LQKENI. The CDR3 loop is CASSPAGLAFYNEQFF. Written as DNA, the CDR3 is TGTGCCAGCTCACCGGCAGGACTAGCCTTCTACAATGAGCAGTTCTTC.

The genes are TRBV7-8 and TRBJ2-7; 12 bases are a match to TRBD2. Trimming cost V 4 bases and J 4 bases; bases outside gene matches: 8. The CDR3 has 16 amino acids. Germline V gives CDR1 SGHVS, CDR2 FQNEAQ. Here the CDR3 reads CASSSSELAGGYEQYF. In DNA form, the CDR3 reads TGTGCCAGCAGCTCGTCCGAACTAGCGGGAGGATACGAGCAGTACTTC.

The chain is built from TRBV10-2 and TRBJ2-1; D is perhaps TRBD2 (5 bases). CDR3 length: 12 residues. Trimming shortened V by 7 bases and J by 10 bases, and 14 bases separated the two germline ends. Per germline, CDR1 WSHSY and CDR2 SAAADI. CDR3 sequence (DNA): TGCGCCAGCACGGTGGGGTCGGGGGAGCAGTTCTTC. Its protein is CASTVGSGEQFF.

In regard to this clone: Other nucleotide sequences from this sample produce the same CDR3. The V and J genes are TRBV5-1 and TRBJ1-1, with D possibly matching TRBD1 (5 bases). The germline V gene has CDR1 SGHRS and CDR2 YFSETQ. The germline V and J ends were trimmed by 0 bases and 5 bases, with 8 bases remaining between them. The CDR3 totals 13 residues. CDR3 sequence (DNA): TGCGCCAGCAGCTTGGACGGGGGAACTGAAGCTTTCTTT. As protein: CASSLDGGTEAFF.

The chain carries TRBV6-5 and TRBJ1-3; a weak D match, TRBD1 (6 bases). The CDR3 contains 16 residues. Germline-derived CDR1 and CDR2 are MNHEY and SVGAGI. The V end lost 0 bases, the J end lost 4 bases, and 13 bases lay between the germline ends. This CDR3 reads CASSYSSLGGGNTIYF. In DNA form, the CDR3 reads TGTGCCAGCAGTTACTCGAGTTTGGGGGGCGGAAACACCATATATTTT.